This T cell receptor (beta chain) was retrieved from a study of shared clonotypes between healthy human individuals. Study-level results: Since donors were few, the genetic and exposure-history diversity represented was limited.

CDR3 length: 14 amino acids. Germline lookup yields CDR1 SQVTM and CDR2 ANQGSEA. Trimming removed 2 bases from V and 2 bases from J, with 11 bases in between. Methods used by the authors: ImmunoSEQ supplied junction-only sequences lacking quality scores, so filtering was different. The method was immunoSEQ multiplex PCR; TCRdb's version includes in-frame clones alone and lacks a portion of them. For V, J and clone size, that table is used; D and trimming come from the DNA. The data show 2 million to 2.5 million clones, approximately 93% seen once. As regards this clone: Antigen specificity is unknown.

The donors, all of them Caucasian adults, lived in Nashville, Tennessee. Material: naive CD4+ T cells from PBMCs. Subset noted: CD45RA+ positively selected. This chain uses TRBV29-1 with TRBJ2-3, with D perhaps TRBD2 (5 bases). The origin of this receptor is a young man in good health. Some clones in this sample may be carry-over from other donors' samples. CDR3 protein: CSVERFGDTDTQYF. The CDR3 coding sequence is TGCAGCGTTGAACGCTTCGGGGACACAGATACGCAGTATTTT.